This record concerns one TCR beta chain sequence. Sample time point: baseline, week 1 (first vaccination visit). Specified treatment: pre-vaccination baseline after standard-of-care therapy. Some clones are missing from TCRdb's copy, which holds only in-frame ones; the method was immunoSEQ multiplex PCR. The data show approximately 54,000 clones, approximately 81% seen once. This entry belongs to a study of a mutant IDH1 vaccine in newly diagnosed glioma. Study in general: Treated patients showed a male proportion of approximately 62%, a female proportion of around 40%, and a mean age of about 44 years. Patients previously underwent radiotherapy, temozolomide, or both, and most underwent both.

The origin of this receptor is a man aged 18 to 30 with glioma. Source: PBMCs, taken from a glioma patient treated with radiotherapy, temozolomide or both.

The DNA for the CDR3 is TGTGCCTGGACCAGGGGGCAGGGGCCCCAGCATTTT. Protein: CAWTRGQGPQHF. The rearrangement links TRBV30 to TRBJ1-5; 8 bases are shared with TRBD1. CDR1 and CDR2 (germline): GTSNPN, SVGIG (reference sequence). CDR3 size: 12 residues. The junction had 5 bases not matched to a gene; V was cut back by 4 bases and J by 9 bases.